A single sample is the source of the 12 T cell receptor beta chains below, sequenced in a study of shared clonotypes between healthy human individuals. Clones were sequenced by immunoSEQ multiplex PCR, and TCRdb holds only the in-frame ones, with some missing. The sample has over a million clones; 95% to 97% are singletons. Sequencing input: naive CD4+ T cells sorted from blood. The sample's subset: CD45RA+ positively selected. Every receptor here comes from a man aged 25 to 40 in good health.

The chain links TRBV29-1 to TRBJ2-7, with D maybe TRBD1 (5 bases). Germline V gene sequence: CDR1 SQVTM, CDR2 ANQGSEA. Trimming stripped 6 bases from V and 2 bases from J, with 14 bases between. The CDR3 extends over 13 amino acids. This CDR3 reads CSVRQQLTYEQYF. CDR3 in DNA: TGCAGCGTCAGACAGCAGTTAACCTACGAGCAGTACTTC.

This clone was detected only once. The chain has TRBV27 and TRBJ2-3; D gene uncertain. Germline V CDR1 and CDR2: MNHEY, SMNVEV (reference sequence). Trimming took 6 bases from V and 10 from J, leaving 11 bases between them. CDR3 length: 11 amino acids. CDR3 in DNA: TGTGCCAGCAGCTCCCCCATCGCGCAGTATTTT. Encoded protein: CASSSPIAQYF.

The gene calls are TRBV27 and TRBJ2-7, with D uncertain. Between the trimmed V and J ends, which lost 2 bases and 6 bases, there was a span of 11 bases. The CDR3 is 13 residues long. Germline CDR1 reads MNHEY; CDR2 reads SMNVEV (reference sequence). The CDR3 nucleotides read TGTGCCAGCAGTTTAGCGGCGAGAGGCGAGCAGTACTTC. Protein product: CASSLAARGEQYF.

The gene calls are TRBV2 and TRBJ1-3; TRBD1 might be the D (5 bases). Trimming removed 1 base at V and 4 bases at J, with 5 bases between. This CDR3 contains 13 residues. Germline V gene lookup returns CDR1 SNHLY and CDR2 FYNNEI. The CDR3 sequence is CASSEGTGNTIYF. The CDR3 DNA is TGTGCCAGCAGTGAAGGGACAGGAAACACCATATATTTT.

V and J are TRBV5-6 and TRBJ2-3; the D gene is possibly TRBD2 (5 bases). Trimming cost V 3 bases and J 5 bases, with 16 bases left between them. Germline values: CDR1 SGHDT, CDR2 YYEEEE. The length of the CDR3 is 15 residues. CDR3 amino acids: CASSSREGPIDTQYF. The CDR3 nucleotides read TGTGCCAGCAGCTCCCGAGAGGGCCCGATAGATACGCAGTATTTT. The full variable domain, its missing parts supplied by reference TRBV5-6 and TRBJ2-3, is DAGVTQSPTHLIKTRGQQVTLRCSPKSGHDTVSWYQQALGQGPQFIFQYYEEEERQRGNFPDRFSGHQFPNYSSELNVNALLLGDSALYLCASSSREGPIDTQYFGPGTRLTVL.

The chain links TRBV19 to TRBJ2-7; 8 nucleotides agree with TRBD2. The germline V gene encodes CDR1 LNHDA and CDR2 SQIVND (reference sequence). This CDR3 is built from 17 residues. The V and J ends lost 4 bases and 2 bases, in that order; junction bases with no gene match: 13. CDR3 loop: CASSRSGGPSLPYEQYF. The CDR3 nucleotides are TGTGCCAGTAGTAGGTCGGGAGGGCCCAGTCTACCCTACGAGCAGTACTTC.

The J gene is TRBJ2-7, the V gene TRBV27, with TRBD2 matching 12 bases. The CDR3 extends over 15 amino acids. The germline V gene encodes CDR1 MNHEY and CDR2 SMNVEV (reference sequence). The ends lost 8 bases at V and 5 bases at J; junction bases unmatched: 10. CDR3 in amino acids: CASRAPTSGRHEQYF. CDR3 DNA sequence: TGTGCCAGCCGCGCACCGACTAGCGGGAGACACGAGCAGTACTTC.

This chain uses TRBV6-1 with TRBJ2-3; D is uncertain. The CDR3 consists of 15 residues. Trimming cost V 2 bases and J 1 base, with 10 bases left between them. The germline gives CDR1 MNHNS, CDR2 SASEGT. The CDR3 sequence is CASSESNRGTDTQYF. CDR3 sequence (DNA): TGTGCCAGCAGTGAATCCAACCGAGGCACAGATACGCAGTATTTT.

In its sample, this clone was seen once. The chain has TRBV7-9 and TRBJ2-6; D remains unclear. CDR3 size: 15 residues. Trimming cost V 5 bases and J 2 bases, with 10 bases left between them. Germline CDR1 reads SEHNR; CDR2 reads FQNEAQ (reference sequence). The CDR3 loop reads CASSPQSAGANVLTF. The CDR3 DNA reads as TGTGCCAGCAGCCCCCAGTCGGCTGGGGCCAACGTCCTGACTTTC. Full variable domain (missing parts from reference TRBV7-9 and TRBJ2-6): DTGVSQNPRHKITKRGQNVTFRCDPISEHNRLYWYRQTLGQGPEFLTYFQNEAQLEKSRLLSDRFSAERPKGSFSTLEIQRTEQGDSAMYLCASSPQSAGANVLTFGAGSRLTVL.

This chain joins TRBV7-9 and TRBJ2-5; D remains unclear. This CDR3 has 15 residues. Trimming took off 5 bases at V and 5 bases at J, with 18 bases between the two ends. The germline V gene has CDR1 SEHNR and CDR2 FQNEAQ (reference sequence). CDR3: CASSVNVRAAETQYF. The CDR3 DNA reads TGTGCCAGCAGCGTTAACGTTAGGGCTGCGGAGACCCAGTACTTC.

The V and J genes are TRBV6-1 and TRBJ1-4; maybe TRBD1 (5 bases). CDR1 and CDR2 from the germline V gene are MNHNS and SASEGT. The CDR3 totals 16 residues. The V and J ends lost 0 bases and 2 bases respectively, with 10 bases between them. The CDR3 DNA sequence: TGTGCCAGCAGTGAAGCGCTAGGGGCCACTAATGAAAAACTGTTTTTT. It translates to CASSEALGATNEKLFF.

The CDR3 is CASSLVRGSSYEQYF. The CDR3 DNA reads as TGTGCCAGCAGCTTAGTCAGGGGTAGCTCCTACGAGCAGTACTTC. V and J are TRBV7-6 and TRBJ2-7, with TRBD1 as a possible D gene (6 bases). The CDR3 runs to 15 residues. Trimming cost V 1 base and J 0 bases, with 10 bases left between them. The germline V gene encodes CDR1 SGHVS and CDR2 FNYEAQ.